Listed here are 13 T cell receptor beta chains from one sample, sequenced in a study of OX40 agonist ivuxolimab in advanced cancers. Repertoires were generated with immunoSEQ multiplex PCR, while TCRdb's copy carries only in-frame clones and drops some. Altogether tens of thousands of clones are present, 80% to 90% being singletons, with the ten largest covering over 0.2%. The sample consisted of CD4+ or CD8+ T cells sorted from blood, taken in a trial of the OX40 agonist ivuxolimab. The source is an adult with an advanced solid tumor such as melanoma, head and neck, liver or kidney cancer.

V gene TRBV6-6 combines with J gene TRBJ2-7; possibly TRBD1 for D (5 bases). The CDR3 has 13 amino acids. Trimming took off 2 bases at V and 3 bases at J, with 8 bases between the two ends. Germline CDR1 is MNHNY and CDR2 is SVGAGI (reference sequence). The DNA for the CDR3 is TGTGCCAGCAGTTACGACAGAGACTACGAGCAGTACTTC. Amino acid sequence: CASSYDRDYEQYF.

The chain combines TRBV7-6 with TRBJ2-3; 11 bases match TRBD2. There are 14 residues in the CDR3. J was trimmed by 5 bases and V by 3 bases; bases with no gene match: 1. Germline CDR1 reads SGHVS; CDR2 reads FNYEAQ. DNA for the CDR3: TGTGCCAGCAGCTTTGGACTAGCGGGAGATACGCAGTATTTT. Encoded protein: CASSFGLAGDTQYF.

DNA of the CDR3: TGTGCCAGCAGTTTGGGACTAGCGGCCTACAATGAGCAGTTCTTC. This gives the protein CASSLGLAAYNEQFF. The rearrangement joins TRBV6-6 to TRBJ2-1, with 11 positions matching TRBD2. The CDR3 has 15 amino acids. Germline values: CDR1 MNHNY, CDR2 SVGAGI (reference sequence). The V segment lost 4 bases and the J segment 2 bases; nucleotides outside the gene matches: 1.

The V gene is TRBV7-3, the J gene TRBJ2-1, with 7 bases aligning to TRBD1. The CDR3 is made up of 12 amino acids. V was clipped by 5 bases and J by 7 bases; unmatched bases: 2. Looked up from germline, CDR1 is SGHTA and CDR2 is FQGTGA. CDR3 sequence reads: CASSPQGNEQFF. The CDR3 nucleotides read TGTGCCAGCAGCCCACAGGGGAATGAGCAGTTCTTC.

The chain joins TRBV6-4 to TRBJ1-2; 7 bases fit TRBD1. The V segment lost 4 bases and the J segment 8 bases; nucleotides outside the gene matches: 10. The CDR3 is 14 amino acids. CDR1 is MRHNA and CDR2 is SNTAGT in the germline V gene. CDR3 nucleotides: TGTGCCAGCAGTGTCTCAGGGGGAGTAGGCGGCTACACCTTC. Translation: CASSVSGGVGGYTF.

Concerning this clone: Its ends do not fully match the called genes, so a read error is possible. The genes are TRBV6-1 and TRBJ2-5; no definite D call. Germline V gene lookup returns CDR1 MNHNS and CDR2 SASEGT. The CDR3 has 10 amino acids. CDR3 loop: CASREETQYF. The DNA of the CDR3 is TGTGCCAGCAGGGAAGAGACCCAGTACTTC.

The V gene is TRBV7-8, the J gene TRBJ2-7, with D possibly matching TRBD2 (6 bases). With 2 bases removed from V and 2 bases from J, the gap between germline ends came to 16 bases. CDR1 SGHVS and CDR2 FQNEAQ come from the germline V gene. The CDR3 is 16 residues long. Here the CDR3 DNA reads TGTGCCAGCAGCTTACATCCGGGAGTTGAAACCTACGAGCAGTACTTC. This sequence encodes CASSLHPGVETYEQYF.

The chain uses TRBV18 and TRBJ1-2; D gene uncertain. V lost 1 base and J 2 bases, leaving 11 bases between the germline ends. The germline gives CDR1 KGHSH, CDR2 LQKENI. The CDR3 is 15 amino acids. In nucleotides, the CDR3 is TGTGCCAGCTCACCACTATACACCCAAAACTATGGCTACACCTTC. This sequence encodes CASSPLYTQNYGYTF.

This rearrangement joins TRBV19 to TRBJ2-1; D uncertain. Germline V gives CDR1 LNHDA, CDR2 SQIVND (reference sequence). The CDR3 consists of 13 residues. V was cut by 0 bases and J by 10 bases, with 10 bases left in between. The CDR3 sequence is CASSIEDRREQFF. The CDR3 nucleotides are TGTGCCAGTAGTATAGAGGACCGGCGCGAGCAGTTCTTC.

The chain's CDR3 is CASSEKDYSYEQYF. The CDR3 region has the DNA TGTGCCAGCAGTGAAAAGGACTATTCCTACGAGCAGTACTTC. The V call is TRBV6-1, the J call TRBJ2-7; D perhaps matches TRBD2 (6 bases). Deletions cut 2 bases from V and 1 base from J, with 9 bases between. Germline V CDR1 and CDR2: MNHNS, SASEGT. CDR3 length: 14 residues.

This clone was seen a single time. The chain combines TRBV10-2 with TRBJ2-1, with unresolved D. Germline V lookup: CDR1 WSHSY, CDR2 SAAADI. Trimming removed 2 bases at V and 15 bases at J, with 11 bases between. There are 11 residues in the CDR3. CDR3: CASSEGDWRFF. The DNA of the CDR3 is TGCGCCAGCAGTGAGGGCGATTGGCGGTTCTTC.

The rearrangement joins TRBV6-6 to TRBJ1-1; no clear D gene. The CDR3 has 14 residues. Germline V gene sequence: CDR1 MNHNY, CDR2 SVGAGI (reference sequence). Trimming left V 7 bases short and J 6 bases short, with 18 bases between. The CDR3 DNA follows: TGTGCCAGCAAAAACGGGCCTTATAGTCCTGAAGCTTTCTTT. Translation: CASKNGPYSPEAFF.

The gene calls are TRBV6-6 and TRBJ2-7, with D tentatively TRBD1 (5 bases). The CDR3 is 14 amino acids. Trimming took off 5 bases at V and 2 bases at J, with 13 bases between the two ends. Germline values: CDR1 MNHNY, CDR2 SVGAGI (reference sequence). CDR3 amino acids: CASSEKGDTYEQYF. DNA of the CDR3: TGTGCCAGCAGTGAGAAAGGGGATACCTACGAGCAGTACTTC.